In this sample, the clone carrying this T cell receptor (beta chain) turned up many times. The antigen is not known. Sequential positive selection took CD4 T cells first, then CD8 T cells. These data are taken from a study of naive and memory T cell subsets. Both TRBC1 and TRBC2 were covered by a beta constant-region primer of two equimolar oligonucleotides. Four rounds of PCR amplified the ligated cDNA using nested alpha and beta constant-region primers plus SP2. A single record per CDR3 protein comes from TCRdb applying MiXCR to the UMI-ligation and nested PCR reads. The sample shows over 100,000 distinct CDR3 sequences, about 14% of them seen only once. The study's findings and limits: RNA-based TCR counts may shift with T cell activation and differentiation. Possibly reflecting memory cells re-expressing CD45RA, a few larger clonotypes occurred in naive repertoires, especially CD8.

The length of the CDR3 is 15 residues. The germline V gene has CDR1 SEHNR and CDR2 FQNEAQ (reference sequence). The V gene end was trimmed by 5 bases and the J gene end by 4 bases; junction bases not matched to a gene: 9. Material: naive CD8+ T cells from blood. The clonotype comes from a human donor in good health. The V and J genes are TRBV7-9 and TRBJ2-5, with 8 bases aligning to TRBD1. CDR3 in DNA: TGTGCCAGCAGCGCCCGTCTGGGGACAGGAGAGACCCAGTACTTC. Its protein is CASSARLGTGETQYF.